This T cell receptor beta chain derives from a study of cytotoxic CD8 clonotypes in ibrutinib-treated CLL. Study at large: Response samples were taken after a median of approximately 11 months on treatment, range 6 to 36. General study findings and limits: Clonality rose at ibrutinib response and fell back toward baseline at progression. Contraction or stability on treatment characterized the public clonotypes, which were uncommon. Clonality (at baseline) was higher than in age-matched healthy donors and tracked circulating CD8+ T-cell counts.

In the case of this clone: Its antigen is unidentified.

Produced via immunoSEQ multiplex PCR; TCRdb's table is partial and in-frame only. This table has some 70,000 clones, about 63% appearing once. Germline values: CDR1 ENHRY, CDR2 SYGVKD. Deletions cut 3 bases from V and 1 base from J, with 17 bases between. CDR3 length: 17 residues. This TCR came from a human donor with chronic lymphocytic leukemia. The sequenced sample was PBMCs, obtained after 12 months of ibrutinib treatment. This chain joins TRBV10-3 and TRBJ2-3; perhaps TRBD1 as D (6 bases). Here the CDR3 reads CAISERPRGGGTDTQYF. The CDR3 coding sequence is TGTGCCATCAGTGAAAGGCCCAGGGGTGGGGGCACAGATACGCAGTATTTT.